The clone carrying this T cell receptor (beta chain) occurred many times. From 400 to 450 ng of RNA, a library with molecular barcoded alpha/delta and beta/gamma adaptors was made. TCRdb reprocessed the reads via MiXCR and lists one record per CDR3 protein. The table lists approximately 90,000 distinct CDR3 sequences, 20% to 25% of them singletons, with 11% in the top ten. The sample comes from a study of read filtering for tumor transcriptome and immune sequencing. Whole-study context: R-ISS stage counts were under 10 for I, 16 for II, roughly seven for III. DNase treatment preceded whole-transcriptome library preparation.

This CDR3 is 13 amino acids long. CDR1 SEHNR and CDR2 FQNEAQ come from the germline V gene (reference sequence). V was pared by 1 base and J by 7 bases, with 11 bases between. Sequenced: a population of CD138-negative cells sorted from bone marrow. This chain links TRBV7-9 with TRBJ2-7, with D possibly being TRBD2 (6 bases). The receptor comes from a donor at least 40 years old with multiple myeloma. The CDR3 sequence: CASSLGAGREQYF. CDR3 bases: TGTGCCAGCAGCTTAGGAGCAGGGAGGGAGCAGTACTTC.